This T cell receptor beta chain was obtained from a study of post-analysis software for immune sequencing data. The CDR3 consists of 13 residues. J lost 7 bases, V lost 3 bases, and 8 bases had no gene match. In germline, CDR1 is DFQATT, CDR2 SNEGSKA (reference sequence). Prepared TCR beta cDNA libraries contained unique molecular identifiers. TCRdb used MiXCR to reprocess the PCR reads, holding one entry per CDR3 protein. The table lists hundreds of thousands of distinct CDR3 sequences, under 55% of them singletons. There are a few counts of this clonotype. The antigen is unknown. Study-level points and caveats: Samples from one preparation batch, clustered by F measure, grouped strongly together. TRBV5-6, TRBV5-1 and TRBV20-1 belonged to a set of roughly 5 TRBV segments that were more frequent in patients than controls. Multiple sclerosis was associated with a significant reduction in normalized Chao1 diversity relative to controls.

The TCR was taken from a girl aged 10 to 17 with multiple sclerosis. The sample was blood. This chain joins TRBV20-1 and TRBJ2-7; 8 nucleotides line up with TRBD2. CDR3 sequence (DNA): TGCAGTGCTAGGGGACTAGATATCTATGAGCAGTACTTC. It encodes CSARGLDIYEQYF.